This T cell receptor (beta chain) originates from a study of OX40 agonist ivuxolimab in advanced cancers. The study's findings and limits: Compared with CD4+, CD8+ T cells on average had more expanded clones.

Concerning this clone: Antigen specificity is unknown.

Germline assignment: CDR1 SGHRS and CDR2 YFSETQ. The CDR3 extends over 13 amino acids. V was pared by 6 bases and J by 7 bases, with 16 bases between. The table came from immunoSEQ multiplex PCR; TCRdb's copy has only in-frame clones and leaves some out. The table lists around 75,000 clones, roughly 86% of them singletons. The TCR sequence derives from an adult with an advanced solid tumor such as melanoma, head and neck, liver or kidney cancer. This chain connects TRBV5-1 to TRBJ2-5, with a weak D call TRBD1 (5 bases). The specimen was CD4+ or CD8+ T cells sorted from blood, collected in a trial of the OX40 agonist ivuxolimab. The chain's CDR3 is CASTVQGFGTQYF. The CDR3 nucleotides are TGCGCCAGCACCGTCCAGGGATTCGGGACCCAGTACTTC.